This TCR beta chain was retrieved from a study of a mutant IDH1 vaccine in newly diagnosed glioma. Study summary: Vaccines were first given 4-6 weeks after radiotherapy alone, or with temozolomide cycles. Patients previously underwent radiotherapy, temozolomide, or both, and most underwent both.

The table came from immunoSEQ multiplex PCR; TCRdb's copy has only in-frame clones and leaves some out. This table has fewer than 35,000 clones, around 73% appearing once. V was clipped by 10 bases and J by 2 bases, with 15 bases between them. The germline CDR1 and CDR2 sequences are MNHNS and SASEGT. The CDR3 loop spans 14 amino acids. Time point in this sample: week 35, safety follow-up. Doses consisted of 300 ug of mutant IDH1 20-mer peptide each, paired with topical imiquimod. Donors had new IDH1-mutant astrocytomas of WHO grade 3 or 4 (ATRX-lost). With regard to this clone: The antigen is unknown.

Sample: PBMCs, taken from a glioma patient whose treatment included an IDH1 peptide vaccine. The rearrangement links TRBV6-1 to TRBJ1-3; TRBD1 might be the D (6 bases). This clonotype was obtained from a woman in her 40s with glioma. This chain's CDR3 is CATLLRGTGNTIYF. CDR3 bases: TGTGCCACCTTACTCAGGGGTACTGGAAACACCATATATTTT.